The sequence of this T cell receptor (beta chain) was determined in a study of shared clonotypes between healthy human individuals. Terminally differentiated effector memory CD45RA+ cells were left out of the naive CD8 fraction, which was CD45RO-negative and positively selected for CCR7. This table comes from immunoSEQ multiplex PCR, and its TCRdb copy is limited to in-frame clones, with some not included. Of about 2 million clones listed, about 94% were seen once; the top ten hold less than 1.5%. This clone was observed a single time. Sequenced input: naive CD8+ T cells sorted from blood. The TCR sequence derives from a man younger than 35 in good health.

The CDR3 region is CASSLSRPNEQFF. In nucleotides, the CDR3 is TGTGCCAGCAGCTTGTCCCGGCCCAATGAGCAGTTCTTC. The rearrangement links TRBV5-6 to TRBJ2-1; D remains unclear. Germline V gene sequence: CDR1 SGHDT, CDR2 YYEEEE. The V end lost 1 base, the J end lost 6 bases, and 8 bases lay between the germline ends. This CDR3 region has 13 residues.